This is a list of T cell receptor beta chains from one sample in a study of CD8 T cells in ankylosing spondylitis. Each CDR3 protein is one row after TCRdb ran MiXCR on the 5' RACE reads. The profile shows about 140,000 distinct CDR3 sequences, about 7.3% of them singletons. Sample: blood, either unsorted or a sorted T cell fraction (not recorded which). The receptor set was obtained from a female donor with ankylosing spondylitis or in good health (not recorded which). The CDR3 runs from the conserved cysteine through the conserved F or W. D genes are given only for firm matches. The size of a clone is reported for some rows only, either as once, few or many, or as a class for expanded clones.

clone_size d_call j_call v_call cdr3_nt cdr3_aa
many TRBD2 TRBJ2-3 TRBV4-3 TGCGCCAGCAGCCAAGTCGGGGGGGATACGCAGTATTTT CASSQVGGDTQYF
NA NA TRBJ1-6 TRBV19 TGTGCCAGTGCCCCCGGGACGGTTAATTCACCCCTCCACTTT CASAPGTVNSPLHF
many NA TRBJ2-5 TRBV4-3 TGCGCCAGCAGCCAAGAAAGGACCAGTTGGACCCAGTACTTC CASSQERTSWTQYF
many NA TRBJ2-2 TRBV6-4 TGTGCCAGCAGCGAAACAGGGAAGAACACCGGGGAGCTGTTTTTT CASSETGKNTGELFF
many TRBD2 TRBJ2-1 TRBV28 TGTGCCAGCAGTCCGCTGGGAAGCGGGGGGGCCATGGGTGAGCAGTTCTTC CASSPLGSGGAMGEQFF
many NA TRBJ2-7 TRBV7-9 TGTGCCAGCAGCTTAGCGCGTGCAGGCGAGCAGTACTTC CASSLARAGEQYF
many NA TRBJ2-7 TRBV5-1 TGCGCCAGCAGCTTGCTTCCAGGGAGCGACGAGCAGTACTTC CASSLLPGSDEQYF
many NA TRBJ2-4 TRBV3-1 TGTGCCAGCAGCCTAGGAACCGGGACAGCCAAAAACATTCAGTACTTC CASSLGTGTAKNIQYF
many NA TRBJ2-5 TRBV18 TGTGCCAGCTCACCATTCGGAGAGACCCAGTACTTC CASSPFGETQYF
many NA TRBJ2-1 TRBV12-3/TRBV12-4 TGTGCCAGCAGCCCGACAGGCCGGGATGAGCAGTTCTTC CASSPTGRDEQFF
NA NA TRBJ1-5 TRBV20-1 TGCAGTGCTAGTAGCGGATTAAATCAGCCCCAGCATTTT CSASSGLNQPQHF
many TRBD1 TRBJ2-7 TRBV6-4 TGTGCCAGCAGTGACACGGACAGGGGGCTAGGCGAGCAGTACTTC CASSDTDRGLGEQYF
NA NA TRBJ1-1 TRBV5-4 TGTGCCAGCAGCCCTCTACCTGGCGTCATGAACACTGAAGCTTTCTTT CASSPLPGVMNTEAFF
few TRBD1 TRBJ2-1 TRBV29-1 TGCAGCGTTCGGGGGCAGGGGGCGAACAATGAGCAGTTCTTC CSVRGQGANNEQFF
many NA TRBJ2-3 TRBV6-5 TGTGCCAGCAGTTTACAGGGAAACACAGATACGCAGTATTTT CASSLQGNTDTQYF
many NA TRBJ2-2 TRBV6-4 TGTGCCAGCAGTGACTCGGCAGGGGTCGGCCGGGAGCTGTTTTTT CASSDSAGVGRELFF
many NA TRBJ1-1 TRBV9 TGTGCCAGCAGCGTTAGACAGACGAACACTGAAGCTTTCTTT CASSVRQTNTEAFF
many TRBD2 TRBJ2-5 TRBV12-3/TRBV12-4 TGTGCCAGCAGTTTCCGGGGGGGACGTCGATCGGAGACCCAGTACTTC CASSFRGGRRSETQYF
NA TRBD2 TRBJ2-2 TRBV5-1 TGCGCCAGCAGCCGTACCCCTAGCGGGGGTAGCACCGGGGAGCTGTTTTTT CASSRTPSGGSTGELFF
NA TRBD2 TRBJ2-7 TRBV2 TGTGCCAGCGGACGGGGGGGCCCCTACGAGCAGTACTTC CASGRGGPYEQYF
many NA TRBJ1-1 TRBV3-1 TGTGCCAGCAGCCCCGGACAGTTCAACACTGAAGCTTTCTTT CASSPGQFNTEAFF
many NA TRBJ2-1 TRBV5-6 TGTGCCAGCAGCCCGGCGGCTGAGGCAGTCTACAATGAGCAGTTCTTC CASSPAAEAVYNEQFF
many NA TRBJ2-5 TRBV28 TGTGCCAGCAGTTTGGGGGGCCAAGAAGAGACCCAGTACTTC CASSLGGQEETQYF
many TRBD2 TRBJ2-3 TRBV7-6 TGTGCCAGCAGCTTACAAGCGGGGGGACGGGCAGATACGCAGTATTTT CASSLQAGGRADTQYF
many NA TRBJ2-7 TRBV27 TGTGCCAGCAGTCCGAGTATCGGCCCTTACGAGCAGTACTTC CASSPSIGPYEQYF
many NA TRBJ1-5 TRBV27 TGTGCCAGCAGTCCTAATCAGCCCCAGCATTTT CASSPNQPQHF
many NA TRBJ2-2 TRBV20-1 TGCAGTGCGGGGCGGGGTGAGGGCACCGGGGAGCTGTTTTTT CSAGRGEGTGELFF
NA NA TRBJ1-1 TRBV6-1 TGTGCCAGCAGTGAAGCCGGCAGGGGCGTCGAAGCTTTCTTT CASSEAGRGVEAFF
many NA TRBJ2-7 TRBV20-1 TGCAGTGCTAGTTCAGGCCAGAACACCTACGAGCAGTACTTC CSASSGQNTYEQYF
many NA TRBJ2-3 TRBV5-1 TGCGCCAGCAGCCCCCAACTAGCTGATACGCAGTATTTT CASSPQLADTQYF
many NA TRBJ2-3 TRBV4-2 TGTGCCAGCAGCCAAGCACTGGGGGGTTCCACAGATACGCAGTATTTT CASSQALGGSTDTQYF
many NA TRBJ2-1 TRBV5-1 TGCGCCAGCAGCCTACCAGCTGGGGGGCCCTACAATGAGCAGTTCTTC CASSLPAGGPYNEQFF
many NA TRBJ2-2 TRBV6-5 TGTGCCAGCAGTTACTCCTACGATTTGGACACCGGGGAGCTGTTTTTT CASSYSYDLDTGELFF
many NA TRBJ1-2 TRBV7-8 TGTGCCAGCAGCTCTACCGGGACCGATAGTAACTATGGCTACACCTTC CASSSTGTDSNYGYTF
many TRBD1 TRBJ1-1 TRBV20-1 TGCAGTGCTCGAGGGGGCGAGGGAACTGAAGCTTTCTTT CSARGGEGTEAFF
few NA TRBJ2-1 TRBV7-9 TGTGCCAGCAGCCGGGGTGACCGATTCCCCAACAATGAGCAGTTCTTC CASSRGDRFPNNEQFF
many NA TRBJ1-6 TRBV6-5 TGTGCCAGCAGTTACTCTCCAGGGAACAATTCACCCCTCCACTTT CASSYSPGNNSPLHF
many NA TRBJ1-1 TRBV20-1 TGCAGTGCTAGTAAGGTCGGGCCCCTGAAGACTGAAGCTTTCTTT CSASKVGPLKTEAFF
NA TRBD2 TRBJ2-7 TRBV7-9 TGTGCCAGCAGCCCGGTTACTAGCGGGGGAAACTCCTACGAGCAGTACTTC CASSPVTSGGNSYEQYF
many NA TRBJ1-1 TRBV5-1 TGCGCCAGCAGCCCATTGGGGGGTGGCACTGAAGCTTTCTTT CASSPLGGGTEAFF
many NA TRBJ2-1 TRBV29-1 TGCAGCGTTGAAACGGTGACCTACAATGAGCAGTTCTTC CSVETVTYNEQFF
many NA TRBJ1-1 TRBV20-1 TGCAGTGCCACACCCATACGGGGGGTTCCGATAGGCACTGAAGCTTTCTTT CSATPIRGVPIGTEAFF
many TRBD2 TRBJ2-3 TRBV4-2 TGTGCCAGCAGTCCCCGAGTCGCTAGCGGGGGTGGAGATACGCAGTATTTT CASSPRVASGGGDTQYF
many NA TRBJ2-7 TRBV12-3/TRBV12-4 TGTGCCAGCAGTGAACTAGGGACTGCCAGCTCCTACGAGCAGTACTTC CASSELGTASSYEQYF
NA NA TRBJ2-2 TRBV7-2 TGTGCCAGCAGCGGCAGGGGAACCGGGGAGCTGTTTTTT CASSGRGTGELFF
many NA TRBJ1-1 TRBV18 TGTGCCAGCTCAATGACAGGCGGTAGCACTGAAGCTTTCTTT CASSMTGGSTEAFF
many TRBD1 TRBJ2-3 TRBV24-1 TGTGCCACCTCAGACAGGGGGCAGACAGATACGCAGTATTTT CATSDRGQTDTQYF
many TRBD2 TRBJ2-3 TRBV7-8 TGTGCCAGCAGCTATAGCGGGGGGATAGATACGCAGTATTTT CASSYSGGIDTQYF
many NA TRBJ1-5 TRBV12-3/TRBV12-4 TGTGCCAGCAGTTTAACCGGGCAGCCCCAGCATTTT CASSLTGQPQHF
many NA TRBJ2-7 TRBV6-6 TGTGCCAGCGACAGCCGTATGGGCGAGCAGTACTTC CASDSRMGEQYF
NA NA TRBJ1-3 TRBV6-1 TGTGCCAGCAGCGATCACAGAATTCTCTCTGGAAACACCATATATTTT CASSDHRILSGNTIYF
many NA TRBJ2-5 TRBV12-3/TRBV12-4 TGTGCCAGCGGACCATTAATCGGGCCTCAAGAGACCCAGTACTTC CASGPLIGPQETQYF
many NA TRBJ1-1 TRBV10-3 TGTGCCATCAGTGATCCAAGACCCCTGAACACTGAAGCTTTCTTT CAISDPRPLNTEAFF
NA NA TRBJ1-4 TRBV4-1 TGCGCCAGCAGCCTTTTCCGACGGACGGCTAATGAAAAACTGTTTTTT CASSLFRRTANEKLFF